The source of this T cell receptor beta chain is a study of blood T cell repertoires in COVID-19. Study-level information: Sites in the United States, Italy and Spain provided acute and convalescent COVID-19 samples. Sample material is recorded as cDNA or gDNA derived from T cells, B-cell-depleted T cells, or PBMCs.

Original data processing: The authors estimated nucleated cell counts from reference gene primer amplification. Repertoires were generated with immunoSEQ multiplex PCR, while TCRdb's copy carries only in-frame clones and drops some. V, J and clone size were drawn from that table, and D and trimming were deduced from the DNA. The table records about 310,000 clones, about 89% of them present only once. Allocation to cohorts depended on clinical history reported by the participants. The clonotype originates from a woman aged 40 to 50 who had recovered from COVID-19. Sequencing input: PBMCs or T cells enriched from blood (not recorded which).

As DNA, the CDR3 is TGTGCCAGCAGTTTGCCGGGACAGGGAGGAACTGAAGCTTTCTTT. This gives the protein CASSLPGQGGTEAFF. The chain has TRBV27 and TRBJ1-1; 9 bases match TRBD1. Trimming at V came to 3 bases and at J to 5 bases, leaving 7 bases not matched to a gene. The CDR3 spans 15 residues. The germline CDR1 and CDR2 sequences are MNHEY and SMNVEV (reference sequence).